Given below is one T cell receptor beta chain in context. The sample is drawn from a study of blood T cell repertoires in COVID-19. Using immunoSEQ multiplex PCR, the repertoire was profiled, and TCRdb retains in-frame clones only, with some absent. The table lists 210,000 or so clones, 80% to 85% of them singletons. The sequence came from a woman of 80 years or more with active or convalescent COVID-19. Sequenced input: peripheral blood.

The CDR3 DNA follows: TGTGCCAGCTCACCGTTGTATAGCAATCAGCCCCAGCATTTT. Its translation is CASSPLYSNQPQHF. This rearrangement joins TRBV18 to TRBJ1-5; D uncertain. Trimming left V 3 bases short and J 0 bases short, with 6 bases between. Germline assignment: CDR1 KGHSH and CDR2 LQKENI. The length of the CDR3 is 14 residues.